A selection of T cell receptor beta chains follows, all from one sample in a study of T cells in Graves' hyperthyroidism and ophthalmopathy. From the multiplex PCR reads, TCRdb called clonotypes with MiXCR, one entry per CDR3 protein. The sample lists some 800,000 distinct CDR3 sequences, around 39% occurring once. What was sequenced was blood. These receptors came from a man between 18 and 29 years old with Graves' hyperthyroidism. Both conserved end residues are trimmed from each CDR3.

j_gene | v_gene | CDR3aa
TRBJ1-1 | TRBV7-9 | ASGNGEGTEAF
TRBJ2-5 | TRBV7-2 | ASSSRLAQETQY
TRBJ1-1 | TRBV6-1 | ASSESVELF
TRBJ2-3 | TRBV7-9 | ASSQGMRATDTQY
TRBJ2-5 | TRBV7-2 | ASSFVTSGGGETQY
TRBJ2-5 | TRBV7-2 | ASSLAGKQETQY
TRBJ2-2 | TRBV10-3 | AISEWRDTGELF
TRBJ1-2 | TRBV2 | ASSASGDTRYGYT
TRBJ1-3 | TRBV19 | ASSMRGSSGNTIY
TRBJ1-6 | TRBV20-1 | SASAPGLYSPLH
TRBJ2-7 | TRBV7-9 | AGSREQGSHEQY
TRBJ1-5 | TRBV12-5 | ASGPDRGSNQPQH
TRBJ1-5 | TRBV20-1 | SATGQGGKAQH
TRBJ1-5 | TRBV20-1 | SAKTTGVISQH
TRBJ1-1 | TRBV25-1 | ASRDTGWDTEAF
TRBJ1-1 | TRBV7-9 | ASSPRTVDTEAF
TRBJ1-2 | TRBV6-5 | ASSYGTDCGYT
TRBJ2-5 | TRBV14 | ASSQAGTGPETQY
TRBJ2-7 | TRBV7-3 | ASSANKGTQQY
TRBJ2-7 | TRBV29-1 | SVEGTDSAYEQY
TRBJ1-2 | TRBV20-1 | SQPDKYYGYT
TRBJ2-5 | TRBV29-1 | SDGTSGRETQY
TRBJ1-2 | TRBV7-9 | ASSSLDAYGYT
TRBJ2-7 | TRBV7-9 | ASSPPGWGEQY
TRBJ2-7 | TRBV7-6 | ASSLGGYSTNYEQY
TRBJ2-5 | TRBV7-9 | ASSSGARTSGEQETQY
TRBJ1-2 | TRBV11-1 | ASSLPGGYGYT
TRBJ1-2 | TRBV25-1 | ASSEFFGNAGYT
TRBJ1-5 | TRBV20-1 | SASGTVRDQPQH